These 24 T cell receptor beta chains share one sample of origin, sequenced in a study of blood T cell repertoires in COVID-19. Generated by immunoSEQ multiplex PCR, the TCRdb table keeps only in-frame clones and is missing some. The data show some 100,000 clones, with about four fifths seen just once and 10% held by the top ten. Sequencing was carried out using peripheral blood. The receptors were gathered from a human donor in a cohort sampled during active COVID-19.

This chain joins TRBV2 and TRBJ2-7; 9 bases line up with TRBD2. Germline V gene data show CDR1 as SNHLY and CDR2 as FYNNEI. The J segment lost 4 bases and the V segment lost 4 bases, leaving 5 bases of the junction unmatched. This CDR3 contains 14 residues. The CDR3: CASSANSGRYEQYF. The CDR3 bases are TGTGCCAGCAGTGCTAATAGCGGGAGATACGAGCAGTACTTC.

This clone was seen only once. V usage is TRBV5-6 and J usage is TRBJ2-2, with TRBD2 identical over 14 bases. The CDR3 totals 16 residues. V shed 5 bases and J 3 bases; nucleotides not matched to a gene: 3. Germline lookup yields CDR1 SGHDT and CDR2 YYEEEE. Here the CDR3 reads CASRTGLAGDTGELFF. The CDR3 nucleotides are TGTGCCAGCAGGACGGGACTAGCGGGGGACACCGGGGAGCTGTTTTTT.

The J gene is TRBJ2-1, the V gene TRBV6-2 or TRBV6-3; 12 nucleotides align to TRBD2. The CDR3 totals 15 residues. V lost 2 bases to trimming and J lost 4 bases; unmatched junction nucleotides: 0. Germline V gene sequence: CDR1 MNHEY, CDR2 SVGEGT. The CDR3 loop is CASSYGTSGYNEQFF. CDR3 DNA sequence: TGTGCCAGCAGTTACGGGACTAGCGGGTACAATGAGCAGTTCTTC.

CDR3 nucleotides: TGTGCCAGCAGCTTAGGCGGGAGTGGGTACAATGAGCAGTTCTTC. It translates to CASSLGGSGYNEQFF. The chain carries TRBV13 and TRBJ2-1; tentatively, D is TRBD2 (6 bases). The V and J ends lost 0 bases and 4 bases respectively, with 10 bases between them. Germline CDR1 and CDR2: PRHDT and FYEKMQ (reference sequence). CDR3 size: 15 residues.

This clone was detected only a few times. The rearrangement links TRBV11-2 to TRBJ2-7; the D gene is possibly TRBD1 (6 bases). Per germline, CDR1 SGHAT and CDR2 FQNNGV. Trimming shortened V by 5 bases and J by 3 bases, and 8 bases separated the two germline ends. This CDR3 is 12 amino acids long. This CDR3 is CASSRTVYEQYF. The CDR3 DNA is TGTGCCAGCAGCCGGACAGTCTACGAGCAGTACTTC.

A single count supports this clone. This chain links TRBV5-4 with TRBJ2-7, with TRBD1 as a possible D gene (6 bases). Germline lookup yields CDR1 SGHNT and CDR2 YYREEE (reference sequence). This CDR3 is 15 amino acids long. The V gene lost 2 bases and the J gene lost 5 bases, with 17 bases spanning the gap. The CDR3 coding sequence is TGTGCCAGCAGCTTTGGTACAGGGACATTTGACGAGCAGTACTTC. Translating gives CASSFGTGTFDEQYF.

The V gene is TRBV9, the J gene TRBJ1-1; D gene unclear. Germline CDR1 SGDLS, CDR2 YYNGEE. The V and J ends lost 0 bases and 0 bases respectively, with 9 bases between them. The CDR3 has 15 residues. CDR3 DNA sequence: TGTGCCAGCAGCGTAGCTGGAGGCATGAACACTGAAGCTTTCTTT. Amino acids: CASSVAGGMNTEAFF.

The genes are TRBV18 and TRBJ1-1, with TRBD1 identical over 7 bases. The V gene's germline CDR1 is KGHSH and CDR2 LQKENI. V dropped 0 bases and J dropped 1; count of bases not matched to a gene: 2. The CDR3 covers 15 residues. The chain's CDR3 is CASSPPGQKNTEAFF. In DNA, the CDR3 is TGTGCCAGCTCACCACCGGGACAGAAGAACACTGAAGCTTTCTTT.

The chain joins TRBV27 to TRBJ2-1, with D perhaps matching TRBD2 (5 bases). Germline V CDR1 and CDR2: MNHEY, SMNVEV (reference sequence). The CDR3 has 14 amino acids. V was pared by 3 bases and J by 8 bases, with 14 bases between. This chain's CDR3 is CASSLTDEGDEQFF. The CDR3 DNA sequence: TGTGCCAGCAGTTTGACGGATGAGGGTGATGAGCAGTTCTTC.

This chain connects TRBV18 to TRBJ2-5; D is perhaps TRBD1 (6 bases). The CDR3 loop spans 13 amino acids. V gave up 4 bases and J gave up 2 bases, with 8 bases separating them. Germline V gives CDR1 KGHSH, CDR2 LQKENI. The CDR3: CASSRTVQETQYF. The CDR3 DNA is TGTGCCAGCTCACGGACAGTACAAGAGACCCAGTACTTC. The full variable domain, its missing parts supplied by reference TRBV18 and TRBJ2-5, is NAGVMQNPRHLVRRRGQEARLRCSPMKGHSHVYWYRQLPEEGLKFMVYLQKENIIDESGMPKERFSAEFPKEGPSILRIQQVVRGDSAAYFCASSRTVQETQYFGPGTRLLVL.

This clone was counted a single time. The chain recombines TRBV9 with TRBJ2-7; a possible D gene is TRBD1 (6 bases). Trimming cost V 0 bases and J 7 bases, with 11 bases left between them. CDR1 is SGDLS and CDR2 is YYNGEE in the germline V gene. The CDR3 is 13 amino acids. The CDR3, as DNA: TGTGCCAGCAGCGTAGGCGCAGGGGCTGAGCAGTACTTC. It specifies CASSVGAGAEQYF.

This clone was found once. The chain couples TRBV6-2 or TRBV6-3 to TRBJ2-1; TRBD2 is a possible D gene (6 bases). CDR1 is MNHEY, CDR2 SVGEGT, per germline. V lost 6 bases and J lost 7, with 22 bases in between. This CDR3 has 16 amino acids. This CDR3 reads CASSAGRGESTNEQFF. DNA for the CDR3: TGTGCCAGCAGCGCTGGGCGGGGTGAATCGACAAATGAGCAGTTCTTC.

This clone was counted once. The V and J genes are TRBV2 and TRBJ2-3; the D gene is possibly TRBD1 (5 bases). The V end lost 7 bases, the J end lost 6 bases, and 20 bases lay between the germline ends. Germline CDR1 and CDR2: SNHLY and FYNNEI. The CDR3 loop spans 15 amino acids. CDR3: CASTDSGFLGDTQYF. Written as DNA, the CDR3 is TGTGCCAGCACCGACTCAGGGTTCTTAGGGGATACGCAGTATTTT.

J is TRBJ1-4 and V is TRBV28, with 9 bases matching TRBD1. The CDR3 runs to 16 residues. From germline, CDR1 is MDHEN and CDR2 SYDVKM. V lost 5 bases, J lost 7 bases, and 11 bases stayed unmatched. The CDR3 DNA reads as TGTGCCAGCAGTCCTCACTGGGACAGGGCTGGTGAAAAACTGTTTTTT. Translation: CASSPHWDRAGEKLFF.

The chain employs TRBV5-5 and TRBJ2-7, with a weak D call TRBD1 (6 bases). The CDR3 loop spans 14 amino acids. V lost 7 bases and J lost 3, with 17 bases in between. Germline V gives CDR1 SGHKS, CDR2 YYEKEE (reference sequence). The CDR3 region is CASALIQGSYEQYF. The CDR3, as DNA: TGTGCCAGCGCCTTGATACAGGGTAGCTACGAGCAGTACTTC.

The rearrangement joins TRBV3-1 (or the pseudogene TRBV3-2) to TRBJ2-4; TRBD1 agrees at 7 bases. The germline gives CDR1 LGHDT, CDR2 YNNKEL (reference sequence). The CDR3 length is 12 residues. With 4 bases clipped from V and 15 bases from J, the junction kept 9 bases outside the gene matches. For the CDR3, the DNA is TGTGCCAGCAGCCGTACAGGGGCTAACACGTACTTC. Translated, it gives CASSRTGANTYF.

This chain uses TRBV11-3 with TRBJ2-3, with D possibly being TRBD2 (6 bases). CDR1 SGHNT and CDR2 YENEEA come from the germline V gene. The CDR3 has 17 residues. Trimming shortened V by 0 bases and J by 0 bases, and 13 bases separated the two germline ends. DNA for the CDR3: TGTGCCAGCAGCTTAGATCGGGCCGGGACTAGCACAGATACGCAGTATTTT. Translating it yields CASSLDRAGTSTDTQYF.

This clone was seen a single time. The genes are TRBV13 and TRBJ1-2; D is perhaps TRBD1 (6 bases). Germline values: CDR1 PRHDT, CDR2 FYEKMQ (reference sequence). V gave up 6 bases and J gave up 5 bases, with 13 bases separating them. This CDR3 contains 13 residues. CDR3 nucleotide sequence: TGTGCCAGCAGACCAGCCACAGGGTATGGCTACACCTTC. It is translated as CASRPATGYGYTF.

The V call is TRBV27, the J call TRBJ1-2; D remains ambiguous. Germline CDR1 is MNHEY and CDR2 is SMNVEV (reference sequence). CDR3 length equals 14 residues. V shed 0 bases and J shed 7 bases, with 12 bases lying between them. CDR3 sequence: CASSLSRGAVGYTF. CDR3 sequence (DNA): TGTGCCAGCAGTTTATCGCGGGGTGCGGTTGGCTACACCTTC.

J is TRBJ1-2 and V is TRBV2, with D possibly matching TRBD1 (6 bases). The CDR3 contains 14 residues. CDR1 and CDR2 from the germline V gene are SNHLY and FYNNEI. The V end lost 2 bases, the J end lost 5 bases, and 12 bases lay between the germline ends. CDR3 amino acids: CASSERQGPYGYTF. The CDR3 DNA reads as TGTGCCAGCAGTGAACGGCAGGGGCCTTATGGCTACACCTTC.

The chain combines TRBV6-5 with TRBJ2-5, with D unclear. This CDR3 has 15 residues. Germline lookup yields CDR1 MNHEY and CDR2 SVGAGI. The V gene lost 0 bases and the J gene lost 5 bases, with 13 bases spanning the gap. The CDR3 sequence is CASSYSHLDTETQYF. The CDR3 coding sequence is TGTGCCAGCAGTTACTCCCACCTAGATACGGAGACCCAGTACTTC.

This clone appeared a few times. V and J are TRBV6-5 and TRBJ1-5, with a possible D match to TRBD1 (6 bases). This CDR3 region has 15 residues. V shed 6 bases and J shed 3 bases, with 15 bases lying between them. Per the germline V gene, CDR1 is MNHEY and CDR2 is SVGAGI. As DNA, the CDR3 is TGTGCCAGCAGCCGTGGACAGCTTAACAATCAGCCCCAGCATTTT. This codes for CASSRGQLNNQPQHF.

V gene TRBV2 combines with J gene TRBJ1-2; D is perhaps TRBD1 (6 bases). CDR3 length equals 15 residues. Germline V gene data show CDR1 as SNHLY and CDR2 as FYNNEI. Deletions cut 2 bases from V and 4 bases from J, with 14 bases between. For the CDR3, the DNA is TGTGCCAGCAGTGAAAGACAGGCCGGGGTCTATGGCTACACCTTC. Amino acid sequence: CASSERQAGVYGYTF.

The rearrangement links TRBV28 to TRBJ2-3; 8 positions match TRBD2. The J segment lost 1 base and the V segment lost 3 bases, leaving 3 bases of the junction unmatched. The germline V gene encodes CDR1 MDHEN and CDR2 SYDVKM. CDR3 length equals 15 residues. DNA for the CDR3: TGTGCCAGCAGTTTGCGGGAGGCCGGCACAGATACGCAGTATTTT. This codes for CASSLREAGTDTQYF. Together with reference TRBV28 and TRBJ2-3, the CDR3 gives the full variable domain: DVKVTQSSRYLVKRTGEKVFLECVQDMDHENMFWYRQDPGLGLRLIYFSYDVKMKEKGDIPEGYSVSREKKERFSLILESASTNQTSMYLCASSLREAGTDTQYFGPGTRLTVL.